The 16 T cell receptor beta chains in this list originate from one sample, sequenced in a study of blood T cell repertoires in COVID-19 (dated by TCRdb to 2018 to 2020). Libraries were built with the immunoSEQ multiplex PCR assay. Entries here come from immuneACCESS through TCRdb and include only in-frame sequences with V and J called. Some clones fail to appear in such tables; in the studies checked, an unresolved V gene covers under half of the shortfall, and the cause of the remainder is unknown. For this sample there are around 67,000 clones; approximately 86% appear just once. The top ten hold 1.9% of the sample. The specimen was peripheral blood. The receptor set was obtained from a woman older than 75 with active or convalescent COVID-19.

This chain uses TRBV9 with TRBJ2-5; TRBD1 aligns across 8 bases. This CDR3 is built from 15 residues. Germline V lookup: CDR1 SGDLS, CDR2 YYNGEE. J lost 5 bases, V lost 0 bases, and 6 bases had no gene match. Here the CDR3 DNA reads TGTGCCAGCAGCGTAGCTGGACAGGGTGGGGAGACCCAGTACTTC. Translation: CASSVAGQGGETQYF.

This chain uses TRBV7-9 with TRBJ2-5; 9 bases are shared with TRBD2. The germline gives CDR1 SEHNR, CDR2 FQNEAQ (reference sequence). After removal of 1 base from V and 5 bases from J, the junction contained 11 bases not matched to a gene. CDR3 length: 17 amino acids. The CDR3 sequence: CASSLGYGGRAEETQYF. The CDR3 nucleotides are TGTGCCAGCAGCTTAGGGTATGGCGGGAGGGCCGAGGAGACCCAGTACTTC.

This chain connects TRBV12-3 or TRBV12-4 to TRBJ1-5, with D possibly matching TRBD1 (6 bases). The V end was cut by 5 bases, the J end by 7 bases, with 12 bases between. This CDR3 has 13 amino acids. The CDR3 reads CASSQQGIQPQHF. The CDR3 coding sequence is TGTGCCAGCAGTCAACAGGGAATCCAGCCCCAGCATTTT.

This clone has just one count. The genes are TRBV11-2 and TRBJ1-1; D gene ambiguous. Trimming removed 2 bases at V and 6 bases at J, with 7 bases between. In germline, CDR1 is SGHAT, CDR2 FQNNGV. CDR3 length equals 12 residues. The DNA of the CDR3 is TGTGCCAGCAGCTTATTCGAGCCTGAAGCTTTCTTT. Translating it yields CASSLFEPEAFF.

The DNA for the CDR3 is TGCGCCAGCAGCCGGGCAGGTGGTAGCGAGATGGATACGCAGTATTTT. Translation: CASSRAGGSEMDTQYF. The chain combines TRBV5-1 with TRBJ2-3; a possible D gene is TRBD2 (5 bases). V shed 4 bases and J shed 6 bases, with 21 bases lying between them. CDR3 length: 16 amino acids. CDR1 and CDR2 from the germline V gene are SGHRS and YFSETQ.

This clone was counted between two and nine times. This chain uses TRBV9 with TRBJ1-5; TRBD1 is a possible D gene (5 bases). The CDR3 length is 14 residues. Germline CDR1 reads SGDLS; CDR2 reads YYNGEE. The V gene lost 4 bases and the J gene lost 4 bases, with 12 bases spanning the gap. CDR3 nucleotide sequence: TGTGCCAGCAGCCAGACGGGGGTGAATCAGCCCCAGCATTTT. Protein sequence: CASSQTGVNQPQHF.

The genes are TRBV21-1 and TRBJ2-1; the table's D gene call, TRBD1, was not cross checked with the DNA. TRBV21-1 is assigned pseudogene status. The CDR3 length is 15 residues. In DNA form, the CDR3 reads TGTGCCAGCAGCAAAGGGGGACAGGAGAACAATGAGCAGTTCTTC. This sequence encodes CASSKGGQENNEQFF.

This clone was detected a few times. The chain combines TRBV6-2 or TRBV6-3 with TRBJ2-3, with TRBD2 matching over 7 bases. Germline values: CDR1 MNHEY, CDR2 SVGEGT. The CDR3 length is 16 residues. J was trimmed by 0 bases and V by 6 bases; bases with no gene match: 9. The CDR3 protein is CASSPTSASSTDTQYF. The DNA of the CDR3 is TGTGCCAGCAGCCCAACTAGCGCGTCTAGCACAGATACGCAGTATTTT.

The rearrangement uses TRBV29-1 and TRBJ2-1; D is uncertain. CDR3 length: 12 residues. Germline V gives CDR1 SQVTM, CDR2 ANQGSEA. V was cut by 1 base and J by 7 bases, with 8 bases left in between. This chain's CDR3 is CSVEARYNEQFF. The CDR3 region has the DNA TGCAGCGTTGAAGCCAGGTATAATGAGCAGTTCTTC.

V and J are TRBV7-3 and TRBJ2-1; TRBD2 matches 7 bases. Germline V gene sequence: CDR1 SGHTA, CDR2 FQGTGA. The CDR3 covers 15 residues. The junction had 9 bases not matched to a gene; V was cut back by 6 bases and J by 4 bases. The CDR3 loop is CASSPLSGLYNEQFF. DNA of the CDR3: TGTGCCAGCAGTCCCCTTAGCGGGCTGTACAATGAGCAGTTCTTC.

The chain employs TRBV19 and TRBJ2-1, with 8 bases identical to TRBD1. This CDR3 comprises 15 residues. With V trimmed by 5 bases and J by 6 bases, 9 bases remained unmatched. Germline CDR1 is LNHDA and CDR2 is SQIVND (reference sequence). Here the CDR3 DNA reads TGTGCCAGTAGTCCCCGCAGGGGGCTAAGCAATGAGCAGTTCTTC. Protein sequence: CASSPRRGLSNEQFF.

The chain recombines TRBV5-1 with TRBJ1-1; no reliable D call. The CDR3 contains 14 residues. Per the germline V gene, CDR1 is SGHRS and CDR2 is YFSETQ. Trimming left V 1 base short and J 5 bases short, with 12 bases between. The CDR3 reads CASSLLTSKTEAFF. Written as DNA, the CDR3 is TGCGCCAGCAGCTTGTTAACCAGTAAAACTGAAGCTTTCTTT.

This clone is a singleton in its sample. The chain combines TRBV3-1 (or the pseudogene TRBV3-2) with TRBJ2-7, with a weak D call TRBD2 (7 bases). Trimming left V 4 bases short and J 0 bases short, with 13 bases between. The CDR3 is 15 residues long. Per the germline V gene, CDR1 is LGHDT and CDR2 is YNNKEL (reference sequence). The CDR3, as DNA: TGTGCCAGCAGCCGGGCGGGGGCCGGCTCCTACGAGCAGTACTTC. Translated: CASSRAGAGSYEQYF.

The chain couples TRBV11-2 to TRBJ2-7; 13 nucleotides align to TRBD2. Germline V gene sequence: CDR1 SGHAT, CDR2 FQNNGV. J was trimmed by 4 bases and V by 4 bases; bases with no gene match: 7. The CDR3 is 16 amino acids. CDR3 DNA sequence: TGTGCCAGCAGCTCGCCGGGACTAGCGGGGACTTACGAGCAGTACTTC. Translated, it gives CASSSPGLAGTYEQYF.

V and J are TRBV5-6 and TRBJ2-7, with 7 bases matching TRBD1. The CDR3 has 13 amino acids. V shed 1 base, J shed 2 bases, and the junction held 0 bases outside the gene matches. Per germline, CDR1 SGHDT and CDR2 YYEEEE. CDR3: CASSLTGAYEQYF. CDR3 bases: TGTGCCAGCAGCTTGACAGGGGCCTACGAGCAGTACTTC.

Only a few counts were recorded for this clone. This chain connects TRBV4-3 to TRBJ1-4; possibly TRBD1 for D (5 bases). From germline, CDR1 is LGHNA and CDR2 YSLEER. The CDR3 has 16 amino acids. The V and J ends lost 0 bases and 3 bases respectively, with 11 bases between them. The CDR3 DNA sequence: TGCGCCAGCAGCCAAGACGTGGGGGGGGCTAATGAAAAACTGTTTTTT. Residues: CASSQDVGGANEKLFF.